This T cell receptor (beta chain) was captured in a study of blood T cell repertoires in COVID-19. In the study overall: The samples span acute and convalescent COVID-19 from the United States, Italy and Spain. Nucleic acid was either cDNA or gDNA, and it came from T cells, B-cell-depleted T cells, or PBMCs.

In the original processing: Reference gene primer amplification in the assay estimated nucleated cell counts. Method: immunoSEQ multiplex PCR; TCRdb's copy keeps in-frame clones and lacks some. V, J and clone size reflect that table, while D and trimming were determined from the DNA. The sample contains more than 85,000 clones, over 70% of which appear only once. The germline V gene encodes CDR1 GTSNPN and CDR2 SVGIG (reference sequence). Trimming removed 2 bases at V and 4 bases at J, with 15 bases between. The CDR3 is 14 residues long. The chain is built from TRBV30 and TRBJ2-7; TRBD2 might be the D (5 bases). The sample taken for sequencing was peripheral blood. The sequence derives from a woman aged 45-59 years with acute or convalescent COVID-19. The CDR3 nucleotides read TGTGCCTGGAGTACGGACTCTCGAGGGTACGAGCAGTACTTC. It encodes CAWSTDSRGYEQYF.